This T cell receptor beta chain was identified during a study of shared clonotypes between healthy human individuals. Notes on the study in general: The study found roughly 5% of naive CD4 clonotypes shared across several donors. What rarefaction showed was incomplete sorted-subset sequencing despite large depth. Clonotype sharing among the donors was expected to vary with sequencing depth.

In the study's own analysis: ImmunoSEQ junction-only sequences lacked quality scores, so their filtering differed. Clones were read by immunoSEQ multiplex PCR, and TCRdb kept only the in-frame ones, dropping some. V and J calls plus clone size are reproduced from that table; the DNA served to infer D and trimming. The profile shows 1,400,000 or so clones, approximately 98.5% of them singletons. As to this clone: The antigen remains unidentified.

This CDR3 comprises 15 residues. The V and J ends lost 1 base and 7 bases, in that order; junction bases with no gene match: 5. Germline V gene data show CDR1 as SGHRS and CDR2 as YFSETQ. The sample consisted of naive CD4+ T cells sorted from blood. Noted subset: CD45RA+ positively selected. The clonotype was recovered from a man under 40 in good health. The chain uses TRBV5-1 and TRBJ2-1; 10 nucleotides line up with TRBD2. For the CDR3, the DNA is TGCGCCAGCAGCTTGAAAGCGGGAGGGCTAAATGAGCAGTTCTTC. Translation gives CASSLKAGGLNEQFF.